Following are 28 T cell receptor beta chains from one sample sequenced in a study of blood T cells in healthy people across ages. Using a J-beta primer mix together with a sample-barcoded 5' primer, a second PCR was run for about 6 to 11 cycles. A single record per CDR3 protein comes from TCRdb applying MiXCR to the 5' RACE reads. The sample holds 850,000 to 1,300,000 distinct CDR3 sequences, around 43% seen once. The sequenced material came from blood. Every receptor here comes from a woman aged 55-75 years in good health.

V and J are TRBV13 and TRBJ2-7; the D gene is possibly TRBD2 (6 bases). V was shortened by 0 bases and J by 5 bases, with 17 bases between the two germline ends. CDR1 and CDR2 (germline): PRHDT, FYEKMQ (reference sequence). This CDR3 spans 16 amino acids. CDR3 protein: CASSLGRGSPGDEQYF. The CDR3 DNA sequence: TGTGCCAGCAGCTTAGGGCGGGGAAGTCCCGGGGACGAGCAGTACTTC.

This chain connects TRBV27 to TRBJ2-3; D gene uncertain. The CDR3 is made up of 14 amino acids. Germline V gene sequence: CDR1 MNHEY, CDR2 SMNVEV (reference sequence). Trimming left V 0 bases short and J 4 bases short, with 8 bases between. The CDR3: CASSLSPKADTQYF. CDR3 nucleotides: TGTGCCAGCAGTTTATCCCCCAAGGCAGATACGCAGTATTTT.

There are a few counts of this clonotype. The chain couples TRBV29-1 to TRBJ2-2; 7 bases align to TRBD1. The CDR3 runs to 13 residues. CDR1 and CDR2 (germline): SQVTM, ANQGSEA. Germline trimming cut 4 bases from V and 1 base from J; bases unmatched to any gene: 0. The CDR3: CSVGQGNTGELFF. The DNA of the CDR3 is TGCAGCGTTGGACAGGGGAACACCGGGGAGCTGTTTTTT.

This clonotype has a handful of counts. V usage is TRBV12-3 or TRBV12-4 and J usage is TRBJ2-1; TRBD2 might be the D (5 bases). The length of the CDR3 is 16 residues. V gave up 5 bases and J gave up 0 bases, with 14 bases separating them. CDR3 nucleotide sequence: TGTGCCAGCAGTAAACGGGGTGGGAGCTCCTACAATGAGCAGTTCTTC. Protein: CASSKRGGSSYNEQFF.

The chain links TRBV5-6 to TRBJ2-1; a weak D match, TRBD1 (6 bases). The CDR3 spans 16 residues. Germline-derived CDR1 and CDR2 are SGHDT and YYEEEE. With 4 bases removed from V and 4 bases from J, the gap between germline ends came to 18 bases. CDR3 DNA: TGTGCCAGCAGCCCTACTACAGGGTTCGGATACAATGAGCAGTTCTTC. This gives the protein CASSPTTGFGYNEQFF. Based on the CDR3 plus reference TRBV5-6 and TRBJ2-1, the full variable domain is DAGVTQSPTHLIKTRGQQVTLRCSPKSGHDTVSWYQQALGQGPQFIFQYYEEEERQRGNFPDRFSGHQFPNYSSELNVNALLLGDSALYLCASSPTTGFGYNEQFFGPGTRLTVL.

In this sample, this clonotype turned up many times. CDR3 DNA: TGCGCCAGCAGCCCCGGGCGGGGCCTAGGCACAGATACGCAGTATTTT. Its protein is CASSPGRGLGTDTQYF. The V gene is TRBV5-1, the J gene TRBJ2-3; maybe TRBD2 (6 bases). CDR1 and CDR2 (germline): SGHRS, YFSETQ. This CDR3 has 16 amino acids. Trimming took 4 bases from V and 1 from J, leaving 16 bases between them.

This chain connects TRBV7-9 to TRBJ2-7; TRBD2 matches 8 bases. The CDR3 covers 15 residues. After removal of 1 base from V and 5 bases from J, the junction contained 7 bases not matched to a gene. Germline V CDR1 and CDR2: SEHNR, FQNEAQ (reference sequence). The CDR3 DNA follows: TGTGCCAGCAGCTTAGTGCGAGCGGGAGTCAACGAGCAGTACTTC. Translating it yields CASSLVRAGVNEQYF.

The V gene is TRBV7-9, the J gene TRBJ2-7; no clear D gene. Germline-derived CDR1 and CDR2 are SEHNR and FQNEAQ (reference sequence). The CDR3 contains 12 residues. V shed 5 bases and J shed 3 bases, with 8 bases lying between them. This chain's CDR3 is CASSRVLYEQYF. For the CDR3, the DNA is TGTGCCAGCAGCCGGGTCCTCTACGAGCAGTACTTC.

The chain carries TRBV7-9 and TRBJ1-4, with D possibly TRBD1 on 5 matching bases. Germline loops: CDR1 SEHNR, CDR2 FQNEAQ (reference sequence). Deletions cut 8 bases from V and 4 bases from J, with 14 bases between. The CDR3 spans 14 residues. CDR3 sequence: CASQGTGDNEKLFF. The CDR3 DNA reads TGTGCCAGCCAAGGGACGGGGGATAATGAAAAACTGTTTTTT.

This clonotype showed up just a few times. The chain employs TRBV2 and TRBJ2-2; TRBD1 agrees at 10 bases. Looked up from germline, CDR1 is SNHLY and CDR2 is FYNNEI. Trimming cost V 9 bases and J 4 bases; bases outside gene matches: 2. The CDR3 loop spans 13 amino acids. The CDR3 DNA is TGTGCCAGGAGGACAGGGGGCACCGGGGAGCTGTTTTTT. This gives the protein CARRTGGTGELFF.

V usage is TRBV7-9 and J usage is TRBJ2-4, with TRBD2 as a possible D gene (5 bases). Trimming shortened V by 7 bases and J by 13 bases, and 14 bases separated the two germline ends. Germline V lookup: CDR1 SEHNR, CDR2 FQNEAQ (reference sequence). The CDR3 totals 11 residues. Here the CDR3 reads CASNWGDEQYF. DNA of the CDR3: TGTGCCAGCAACTGGGGAGATGAGCAGTACTTC.

About this clonotype: A much larger clone differs from this one at a single base, so this may be a read error. This rearrangement joins TRBV29-1 to TRBJ2-1, with D possibly matching TRBD2 (6 bases). The CDR3 runs to 14 residues. The V gene lost 4 bases and the J gene lost 10 bases, with 20 bases spanning the gap. CDR1 is SQVTM, CDR2 ANQGSEA, per germline. The CDR3 loop is CSVAGSGVVYEQFF. The CDR3 DNA follows: TGCAGCGTTGCCGGGTCGGGAGTGGTATACGAGCAGTTCTTC.

The V gene is TRBV20-1, the J gene TRBJ2-7, with D possibly matching TRBD1 (6 bases). With 6 bases removed from V and 1 base from J, the gap between germline ends came to 16 bases. The CDR3 sequence is 14 residues long. CDR1 is DFQATT, CDR2 SNEGSKA, per germline (reference sequence). CDR3 DNA: TGCAGTGCCCTCAACCGGGACACTTCCTACGAGCAGTACTTC. Its translation: CSALNRDTSYEQYF.

This clonotype was found a few times. J is TRBJ2-7 and V is TRBV27, with 7 positions matching TRBD2. CDR1 and CDR2 (germline): MNHEY, SMNVEV (reference sequence). The CDR3 is made up of 13 amino acids. Unmatched junction bases numbered 5, after V lost 3 bases and J lost 6 bases. CDR3 nucleotides: TGTGCCAGCAGTTTCACTAGCGACACCGAGCAGTACTTC. Translating it yields CASSFTSDTEQYF.

The chain carries TRBV3-1 and TRBJ2-5, with 13 bases fitting TRBD2. The CDR3 is 19 amino acids. The V gene end was trimmed by 4 bases and the J gene end by 1 base; junction bases not matched to a gene: 12. Germline CDR1 LGHDT, CDR2 YNNKEL (reference sequence). Written as DNA, the CDR3 is TGTGCCAGCAGCCTCAGTGGCGGTCGGACTAGCGGGGGCCAAGAGACCCAGTACTTC. This gives the protein CASSLSGGRTSGGQETQYF.

The V and J genes are TRBV20-1 and TRBJ2-3; no definite D call. This CDR3 region has 12 residues. From germline, CDR1 is DFQATT and CDR2 SNEGSKA (reference sequence). V was pared by 3 bases and J by 2 bases, with 6 bases between. The CDR3 DNA is TGCAGTGCTAGGGCAGCCACAGATACGCAGTATTTT. This translates into CSARAATDTQYF.

The CDR3 DNA reads as TGTGCCAGCAGTTTGTCTAGATACAATGAGCAGTTCTTC. This encodes CASSLSRYNEQFF. The chain combines TRBV27 with TRBJ2-1; D not certain. Looked up from germline, CDR1 is MNHEY and CDR2 is SMNVEV (reference sequence). Trimming took off 3 bases at V and 4 bases at J, with 7 bases between the two ends. The CDR3 sequence is 13 residues long.

This clonotype came up a few times. The chain links TRBV5-1 to TRBJ2-4; TRBD1 is a possible D gene (6 bases). CDR1 is SGHRS, CDR2 YFSETQ, per germline. V lost 4 bases and J 1 base, leaving 12 bases between the germline ends. This CDR3 region has 15 residues. This CDR3 is CASSLGTTAKNIQYF. In DNA form, the CDR3 reads TGCGCCAGCAGCCTCGGGACAACTGCCAAAAACATTCAGTACTTC.

The chain has TRBV15 and TRBJ2-7, with D maybe TRBD2 (5 bases). V was cut by 1 base and J by 0 bases, with 10 bases left in between. CDR3 size: 15 residues. Germline V CDR1 and CDR2: LNHNV, YYDKDF (reference sequence). The CDR3 is CATSRGGPASYEQYF. The CDR3 nucleotides read TGTGCCACCAGCAGAGGAGGGCCAGCCTCCTACGAGCAGTACTTC.

V gene TRBV5-6 combines with J gene TRBJ2-1, with TRBD2 matching 11 bases. This CDR3 is 15 amino acids long. The germline CDR1 and CDR2 sequences are SGHDT and YYEEEE. After removal of 4 bases from V and 8 bases from J, the junction contained 8 bases not matched to a gene. The CDR3 loop reads CASSVLAGGVDEQFF. As DNA, the CDR3 is TGTGCCAGCAGCGTTTTAGCGGGAGGGGTAGATGAGCAGTTCTTC.

In its sample, this clonotype was seen a few times. This chain joins TRBV12-3 or TRBV12-4 and TRBJ2-1; maybe TRBD1 (6 bases). CDR3 length: 15 residues. Trimming took 3 bases from V and 9 from J, leaving 18 bases between them. The DNA of the CDR3 is TGTGCCAGCAGTTTCGGACAGCCTATTACAGCTGAGCAGTTCTTC. Translated, it gives CASSFGQPITAEQFF.

The DNA of the CDR3 is TGTGCCAGTAGTATTGTGAGGGCGGAGACCCAGTACTTC. Translation gives CASSIVRAETQYF. The gene calls are TRBV19 and TRBJ2-5, with a possible D match to TRBD2 (5 bases). This CDR3 region has 13 residues. The V gene lost 3 bases and the J gene lost 5 bases, with 10 bases spanning the gap. Germline-derived CDR1 and CDR2 are LNHDA and SQIVND (reference sequence).

The V and J genes are TRBV20-1 and TRBJ2-3; 10 bases align to TRBD2. The V segment lost 1 base and the J segment 5 bases; nucleotides outside the gene matches: 3. Germline assignment: CDR1 DFQATT and CDR2 SNEGSKA (reference sequence). The CDR3 is made up of 14 amino acids. In nucleotides, the CDR3 is TGCAGTGCTAGAGTTATAGCGGGAGGAGATACGCAGTATTTT. Amino acid sequence: CSARVIAGGDTQYF.

A few counts support this clonotype. The gene calls are TRBV20-1 and TRBJ2-7, with D possibly called TRBD1 or TRBD2 (5 bases each). Germline V gives CDR1 DFQATT, CDR2 SNEGSKA (reference sequence). The CDR3 runs to 13 residues. Between the trimmed V and J ends, which lost 4 bases and 5 bases, there was a span of 15 bases. CDR3 residues: CSANRDRSDEQYF. The CDR3 DNA reads TGCAGTGCTAACCGGGACCGTTCGGACGAGCAGTACTTC.

This clonotype came up a few times. The chain joins TRBV27 to TRBJ2-5; perhaps TRBD1 as D (6 bases). The V and J ends lost 3 bases and 1 base respectively, with 12 bases between them. Germline CDR1 MNHEY, CDR2 SMNVEV (reference sequence). The length of the CDR3 is 15 residues. Here the CDR3 DNA reads TGTGCCAGCAGTTTGTCGACAGGCCTCCAAGAGACCCAGTACTTC. Protein product: CASSLSTGLQETQYF.

This clonotype turned up a few times. The J gene is TRBJ2-7, the V gene TRBV7-6, with 7 bases that match TRBD1. V lost 5 bases and J lost 1; bases outside the gene matches: 14. CDR1 and CDR2 from the germline V gene are SGHVS and FNYEAQ. The CDR3 is 17 amino acids. CDR3 residues: CASSVGGGCGLSYEQYF. CDR3 DNA: TGTGCCAGCAGCGTAGGGGGCGGATGCGGGCTATCCTACGAGCAGTACTTC. Full variable domain (rest looked up from reference TRBV7-6 and TRBJ2-7): GAGVSQSPRYKVTKRGQDVALRCDPISGHVSLYWYRQALGQGPEFLTYFNYEAQQDKSGLPNDRFSAERPEGSISTLTIQRTEQRDSAMYRCASSVGGGCGLSYEQYFGPGTRLTVT.

This clonotype was counted at least ten times. The genes are TRBV5-1 and TRBJ2-7; possible D gene TRBD1, 6 bases. CDR1 and CDR2 (germline): SGHRS, YFSETQ. With 0 bases removed from V and 7 bases from J, the gap between germline ends came to 8 bases. This CDR3 is built from 12 residues. The CDR3, as DNA: TGCGCCAGCAGCTTGGGGACAGCGGAGCAGTACTTC. Its protein product is CASSLGTAEQYF.

This clonotype was detected only a few times. V is TRBV5-6 and J is TRBJ2-1, with 9 bases identical to TRBD2. The V segment lost 2 bases and the J segment 9 bases; nucleotides outside the gene matches: 6. Germline V gene sequence: CDR1 SGHDT, CDR2 YYEEEE. The CDR3 consists of 14 residues. CDR3 loop: CASSFGGRASEQFF. CDR3 nucleotides: TGTGCCAGCAGCTTTGGCGGGAGGGCTTCTGAGCAGTTCTTC.